The rows below give T cell receptor beta chains drawn from one sample of a study of blood T cell repertoires in COVID-19. The assay was immunoSEQ multiplex PCR, and TCRdb's table has in-frame clones only and misses some. The sample lists some 320,000 clones, around nine tenths occurring once. Sample: PBMCs or T cells enriched from blood (not recorded which). Receptor source: a man in his sixties who had recovered from COVID-19. Each CDR3 is given with its conserved first and last residue. A D gene is named only where the DNA matches it firmly. The size of a clone is reported for some rows only, either as once, few or many, or as a class for expanded clones.

TRBJ1-1 - - TRBV2 TGTGCCAGCAGTCCACAGGACCGCTTTACGGATAACACTGAAGCTTTCTTT CASSPQDRFTDNTEAFF
TRBJ1-1 - - TRBV2 TGTGCCAGCAGTGAACGTATTGTGAACACTGAAGCTTTCTTT CASSERIVNTEAFF
TRBJ2-1 TRBD2 - TRBV7-2 TGTGCCAGCAGCTTAAGGGGGTCTAGCGGGACATACAATGAGCAGTTCTTC CASSLRGSSGTYNEQFF
TRBJ1-1 - - TRBV7-9 TGTGCCAGCGGCGGGGGGGACACTGAAGCTTTCTTT CASGGGDTEAFF
TRBJ1-1 TRBD1 - TRBV24-1 TGTGCCACCAGTGAGAGCGGACAGGGCGGCACTGAAGCTTTCTTT CATSESGQGGTEAFF
TRBJ1-6 TRBD1 once TRBV6-6 TGTGCCAGCAGTGACAGGGAGGCCCATAATTCACCCCTCCACTTT CASSDREAHNSPLHF
TRBJ1-6 TRBD1 few TRBV7-9 TGTGCCAGCAGCCTTGGACAGGGTTATAATTCACCCCTCCACTTT CASSLGQGYNSPLHF
TRBJ1-5 - - TRBV2 TGTGCCAGCACCGCAGGCCTCAGCAATCAGCCCCAGCATTTT CASTAGLSNQPQHF
TRBJ1-2 - - TRBV6-5 TGTGCCAGCAGTTACTCCCTGCGAGGGGGTGGCTACACCTTC CASSYSLRGGGYTF
TRBJ2-2 TRBD1 - TRBV12-3/TRBV12-4 TGTGCCAGCACGCACAGGGGCACCGGGGAGCTGTTTTTT CASTHRGTGELFF
TRBJ2-5 TRBD1 - TRBV15 TGTGCCACCAGTAAACTACTCGGGACAGGGGCGCAAGAGACCCAGTACTTC CATSKLLGTGAQETQYF
TRBJ1-2 TRBD1 - TRBV29-1 TGCAGCGTTGAAGATCCGGCCAGGGGGCTGGGGGATGGCTACACCTTC CSVEDPARGLGDGYTF
TRBJ1-6 - - TRBV6-2/TRBV6-3 TGTGCCAGCAGTCCCCAGGGAGGGACCCACTCACCCCTCCACTTT CASSPQGGTHSPLHF
TRBJ1-4 TRBD1 - TRBV9 TGTGCCAGCAGCGCCCGGGACAGAACTAATGAAAAACTGTTTTTT CASSARDRTNEKLFF
TRBJ1-1 - - TRBV10-2 TGCGCCAGCAGGGACATTACGCCAAGCACTGAAGCTTTCTTT CASRDITPSTEAFF
TRBJ2-7 - - TRBV11-2 TGTGCCAGCAGCTTGTCCCGGGACTTCACCTACGAGCAGTACTTC CASSLSRDFTYEQYF
TRBJ1-1 TRBD1 - TRBV4-1 TGCGCCAGCAGCGCGGACAGGGGGAGGTCCACTGAAGCTTTCTTT CASSADRGRSTEAFF
TRBJ2-7 TRBD2 - TRBV10-2 TGCGCCAGCAGTGACCGACTAGCGCGAAACCGGTCCTACGAGCAGTACTTC CASSDRLARNRSYEQYF
TRBJ2-5 TRBD2 - TRBV9 TGTGCCAGCAGCGTAGGTGTAGCGGGGGGGCCCGAGACCCAGTACTTC CASSVGVAGGPETQYF
TRBJ1-5 - - TRBV24-1 TGTGCCACCAGTGATTATAGATCCGGTCAGCCCCAGCATTTT CATSDYRSGQPQHF
TRBJ1-6 - - TRBV11-3 TGTGCCAGCAGCTCAGCGACCCGGGGTTCACCCCTCCACTTT CASSSATRGSPLHF
TRBJ1-6 TRBD1 once TRBV9 TGTGCCAGCAGCGCGGGACAGGGGGGCTCACCCCTCCACTTT CASSAGQGGSPLHF
TRBJ2-1 TRBD2 - TRBV30 TGTGCCTGGAGACTCCGACTAGCGGGAGGTCCCCCCGAGCAGTTCTTC CAWRLRLAGGPPEQFF
TRBJ2-5 - - TRBV15 TGTGCCACCAGCAGAGATTGGGACACGGGGGAGACCCAGTACTTC CATSRDWDTGETQYF
TRBJ1-2 TRBD1 - TRBV29-1 TGCAGCGTTGAAGGGGCAGGGGGCCACTATGGCTACACCTTC CSVEGAGGHYGYTF
TRBJ1-1 TRBD1 - TRBV4-1 TGCGCCAGCAGCCCGATCCACAGGGGGCCCATGAACACTGAAGCTTTCTTT CASSPIHRGPMNTEAFF
TRBJ1-5 TRBD1 - TRBV20-1 TGCAGTGCTAGTCGCGGGGGACAGGGGGCGACGAATAGCAATCAGCCCCAGCATTTT CSASRGGQGATNSNQPQHF
TRBJ1-5 - - TRBV25-1 TGTGCCAGCAGTGAAACAGGGATCTATCAGCCCCAGCATTTT CASSETGIYQPQHF
TRBJ2-7 - - TRBV6-2/TRBV6-3 TGTGCCAGCAGTTACACCGGGTTCTACGAGCAGTACTTC CASSYTGFYEQYF
TRBJ1-2 - once TRBV24-1 TGTGCCACCAGTGAGGAGTTCTATGGCTACACCTTC CATSEEFYGYTF
TRBJ2-1 TRBD2 - TRBV11-2 TGTGCCAGCAGGCCACTTCGGACTAGCGGGACGAGGAATGAGCAGTTCTTC CASRPLRTSGTRNEQFF
TRBJ2-7 - - TRBV30 TGTGCCTGGAGTGTTTTCGGCTACGAGCAGTACTTC CAWSVFGYEQYF
TRBJ2-1 - - TRBV7-6 TGTGCCAGCAGCCCAGGGGTCCGCAATGAGCAGTTCTTC CASSPGVRNEQFF
TRBJ2-7 - - TRBV9 TGTGCCAGCAGCGTACCGGAGCGCGCGATTTCCTACGAGCAGTACTTC CASSVPERAISYEQYF
TRBJ1-2 TRBD1 - TRBV3-1/TRBV3-2 TGTGCCAGCAGCCACGAAGCCGGGACAGGGGGCGGAGGCTACACCTTC CASSHEAGTGGGGYTF
TRBJ2-5 - few TRBV2 TGTGCCACCTCTCGTGCGATGCGGCAAGAGACCCAGTACTTC CATSRAMRQETQYF
TRBJ2-2 - - TRBV28 TGTGCCAGCAGTGGACTCACCGGGGAGCTGTTTTTT CASSGLTGELFF
TRBJ2-1 - once TRBV5-8 TGTGCCAGCCGCAGACTAGTAAGTGAGCAGTTCTTC CASRRLVSEQFF
TRBJ1-6 TRBD1 few TRBV6-5 TGTGCCAGCAGGACAGGGGCGTCTTGGAATTCACCCCTCCACTTT CASRTGASWNSPLHF
TRBJ2-3 TRBD2 - TRBV2 TGTGCCAGTCAGAGGAGCGGGAGGCCCCTGGGTACAGATACGCAGTATTTT CASQRSGRPLGTDTQYF
TRBJ2-5 - - TRBV2 TGTGCCAGCAGACACGAATTAGCCCAAGAGACCCAGTACTTC CASRHELAQETQYF